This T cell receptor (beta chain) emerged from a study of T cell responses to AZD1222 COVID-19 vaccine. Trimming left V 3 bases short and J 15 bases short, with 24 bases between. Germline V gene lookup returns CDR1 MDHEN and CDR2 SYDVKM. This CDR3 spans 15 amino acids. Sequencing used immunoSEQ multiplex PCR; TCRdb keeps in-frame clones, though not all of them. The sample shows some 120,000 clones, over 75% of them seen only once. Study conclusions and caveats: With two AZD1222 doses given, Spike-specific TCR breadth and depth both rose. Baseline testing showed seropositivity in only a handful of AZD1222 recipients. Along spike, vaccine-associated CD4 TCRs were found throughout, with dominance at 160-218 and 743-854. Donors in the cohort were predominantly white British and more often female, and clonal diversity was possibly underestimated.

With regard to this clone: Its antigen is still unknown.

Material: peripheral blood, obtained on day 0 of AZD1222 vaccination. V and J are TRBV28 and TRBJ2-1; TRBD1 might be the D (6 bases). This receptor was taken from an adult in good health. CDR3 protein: CASSLVQSGRARGFF. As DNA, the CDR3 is TGTGCCAGCAGTTTGGTCCAAAGTGGCCGCGCCAGGGGGTTCTTC. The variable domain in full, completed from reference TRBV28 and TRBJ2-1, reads DVKVTQSSRYLVKRTGEKVFLECVQDMDHENMFWYRQDPGLGLRLIYFSYDVKMKEKGDIPEGYSVSREKKERFSLILESASTNQTSMYLCASSLVQSGRARGFFGPGTRLTVL.